These T cell receptor beta chains were read from a single sample in a study of T cells after yellow fever vaccination. Via MiXCR, TCRdb re-called the 5' RACE reads, giving one row per CDR3 protein. The sample yields under 300,000 distinct CDR3 sequences, roughly 6.3% seen once. Material: CD4+ T cells sorted from PBMCs, obtained on the day of the yellow fever booster vaccination. These receptor sequences come from a man aged 25-45 years who received the YFV17D yellow fever vaccine. CDR3s include the opening cysteine and the closing phenylalanine or tryptophan. D genes are given only for firm matches. Part of the rows lack a size; the others show once, few, many or a class for expanded clones.

NA NA TRBJ2-1 TRBV7-2 CASSFTRFGNEQFF TGTGCCAGCAGCTTTACTAGATTCGGCAATGAGCAGTTCTTC
many NA TRBJ2-1 TRBV30 CAWSGGSMRQFF TGTGCCTGGAGTGGCGGGTCAATGAGACAGTTCTTC
NA TRBD1 TRBJ2-3 TRBV3-1 CASSQVGTDTDTQYF TGTGCCAGCAGCCAAGTTGGGACAGATACAGATACGCAGTATTTT
many NA TRBJ2-5 TRBV20-1 CSARGETQYF TGCAGTGCTAGGGGAGAGACCCAGTACTTC
many TRBD2 TRBJ2-7 TRBV20-1 CSASPGGGRAEQYF TGCAGTGCTAGTCCCGGAGGCGGGAGGGCAGAGCAGTACTTC
many NA TRBJ2-2 TRBV18 CASSPWVSLNTGELFF TGTGCCAGCTCACCATGGGTATCCCTCAACACCGGGGAGCTGTTTTTT
NA NA TRBJ2-1 TRBV20-1 CSARFLGGSYNEQFF TGCAGTGCTAGATTCCTCGGCGGCTCCTACAATGAGCAGTTCTTC
few TRBD2 TRBJ2-7 TRBV7-6 CASSTSAGGSSYEQYF TGTGCCAGCAGCACTTCCGCGGGAGGTTCCTCCTACGAGCAGTACTTC
many NA TRBJ2-3 TRBV6-2/TRBV6-3 CASSSRPADTQYF TGTGCCAGCAGCTCCCGGCCCGCAGATACGCAGTATTTT
many NA TRBJ2-4 TRBV23-1 CAELGRLAKNIQYF TGCGCCGAATTGGGACGGCTAGCCAAAAACATTCAGTACTTC
many NA TRBJ1-4 TRBV7-9 CASSPEAVGEKLFF TGTGCCAGCAGCCCCGAAGCCGTGGGGGAAAAACTGTTTTTT
many NA TRBJ2-1 TRBV12-3/TRBV12-4 CASSFSGGARSYNEQFF TGTGCCAGCAGTTTCTCTGGGGGAGCGCGCTCCTACAATGAGCAGTTCTTC
many TRBD2 TRBJ2-1 TRBV2 CASSELADLYNEQFF TGTGCCAGCAGTGAACTAGCGGACCTCTACAATGAGCAGTTCTTC
few NA TRBJ2-5 TRBV4-3 CASSQAHEETQYF TGCGCCAGCAGCCAAGCCCACGAAGAGACCCAGTACTTC
NA TRBD1 TRBJ2-7 TRBV7-2 CASSLGGTGEYEQYF TGTGCCAGCAGCTTAGGTGGGACAGGGGAATACGAGCAGTACTTC
many TRBD1 TRBJ2-1 TRBV20-1 CSADRVNEQFF TGCAGTGCTGACAGGGTCAATGAGCAGTTCTTC